These 3 T cell receptor beta chains originate from one sample sequenced in a study of cytomegalovirus exposure and HLA in healthy donors. Researchers ran the PCR with 60 Vbeta and 13 Jbeta primers. Some clones are missing from TCRdb's copy, which holds only in-frame ones; the method was immunoSEQ multiplex PCR. The sample carries roughly 110,000 clones, around 75% recorded once. The source material was PBMCs. Every receptor here comes from a man in his forties in good health and CMV-seronegative.

This clone was recorded only once. The CDR3 sequence: CASSLRDRRQETQYF. The CDR3 DNA follows: TGTGCCAGCAGCCTACGGGACAGACGGCAAGAGACCCAGTACTTC. The chain joins TRBV7-8 to TRBJ2-5, with 7 bases matching TRBD1. Germline CDR1 reads SGHVS; CDR2 reads FQNEAQ. Trimming took 5 bases from V and 2 from J; bases not matched to a gene: 8. The CDR3 consists of 15 residues.

The V and J genes are TRBV11-2 and TRBJ1-6, with 8 positions matching TRBD1. Germline V gene lookup returns CDR1 SGHAT and CDR2 FQNNGV. The CDR3 contains 17 residues. V shed 7 bases and J 4 bases; nucleotides not matched to a gene: 12. CDR3 nucleotides: TGTGCCAGCACCCACCCGGGACAGGCGGAGTATAATTCACCCCTCCACTTT. It yields the protein CASTHPGQAEYNSPLHF.

V is TRBV7-6 and J is TRBJ1-1; maybe TRBD1 (5 bases). Germline V CDR1 and CDR2: SGHVS, FNYEAQ. V was clipped by 3 bases and J by 4 bases, with 9 bases between them. CDR3 length equals 13 residues. CDR3 nucleotide sequence: TGTGCCAGCAGCTTGAGGCAGGGCACTGAAGCTTTCTTT. Amino acids: CASSLRQGTEAFF.